Sequencing of this TCR beta chain was carried out in a study of beta chain features in type 1 diabetes. Germline V gives CDR1 LNHDA, CDR2 SQIVND (reference sequence). This CDR3 is 14 amino acids long. The ends were cut back, 4 bases at V and 2 bases at J, with 11 bases in the middle. Since all of the isolated RNA was reverse transcribed, expressed TCRB transcripts were what got sequenced. Sequencing was performed with immunoSEQ multiplex PCR; in TCRdb, only in-frame clones are kept and a portion is missing. The sample carries 330,000 or so clones, over 10% recorded once. Comments on this clone: The antigen remains undetermined.

The study, taken as a whole, reports: For Type 1 diabetes patients, all four CD4+ subsets carried TCRB CDR3s that were moderately but significantly shorter.

The clonotype comes from a woman between 18 and 29 years old with type 1 diabetes. Material for sequencing was naive CD4+ T cells from blood. The chain couples TRBV19 to TRBJ2-5, with a possible D match to TRBD1 (6 bases). This CDR3 is CASSRGHLQETQYF. The DNA of the CDR3 is TGTGCCAGTAGTAGGGGACACCTACAAGAGACCCAGTACTTC.